Sequencing of this TCR beta chain was carried out in a study of cytomegalovirus exposure and HLA in healthy donors. Study-wide results and limits: In a later analysis, across HLA loci, associated TCR counts were highest for DRB1, lowest for HLA-C. Reportedly, cytomegalovirus status was diagnosed with high sensitivity and specificity. For TCR beta chains, V- and J-gene trimming was later linked to a missense DCLRE1C variant. In vitro experiments confirmed that a few CMV-associated chains were specific for CMV antigens.

CDR3 size: 14 residues. Germline CDR1 and CDR2: SGHRS and YFSETQ. The V gene lost 0 bases and the J gene lost 8 bases, with 14 bases spanning the gap. Details on this clone: What it binds is not known.

Primers included in the PCR were 60 Vbeta and 13 Jbeta primers. Here immunoSEQ multiplex PCR was the method, and the copy in TCRdb shows in-frame clones only, minus some. Altogether roughly 40,000 clones are present, about 50% being singletons, with the ten largest covering 9% to 14%. The TCR sequence derives from a human donor in good health. J is TRBJ1-2 and V is TRBV5-1, with D unresolved. Sequenced: PBMCs. CDR3 region: CASSLDPGGEGYTF. In nucleotides, the CDR3 is TGCGCCAGCAGCTTGGATCCGGGAGGTGAGGGCTACACCTTC. The full variable domain, rest sourced from reference TRBV5-1 and TRBJ1-2, is KAGVTQTPRYLIKTRGQQVTLSCSPISGHRSVSWYQQTPGQGLQFLFEYFSETQRNKGNFPGRFSGRQFSNSRSEMNVSTLELGDSALYLCASSLDPGGEGYTFGSGTRLTVV.